Listed here are 23 T cell receptor beta chains from one sample, sequenced in a study of long-term antiretroviral therapy in people with HIV. Version v3.0 of the immunoSEQ assay ran at survey level. The repertoire was sequenced with immunoSEQ multiplex PCR; TCRdb's copy has only in-frame clones and lacks some. The repertoire holds 27,000 or so clones, with 82% as singletons. Here the sequenced sample was unsorted PBMCs, taken 2.9 years after starting antiretroviral therapy. All receptors derive from a man in his fifties with HIV.

The chain links TRBV5-6 to TRBJ2-7, with D perhaps assigned TRBD1 or TRBD2 (5 bases each). Between the trimmed V and J ends, which lost 2 bases and 2 bases, there was a span of 8 bases. The CDR3 is 13 residues long. Germline loops: CDR1 SGHDT, CDR2 YYEEEE. Written as DNA, the CDR3 is TGTGCCAGCAGCTTCGGGACCACCTACGAGCAGTACTTC. Translated: CASSFGTTYEQYF. Full variable domain (rest looked up from reference TRBV5-6 and TRBJ2-7): DAGVTQSPTHLIKTRGQQVTLRCSPKSGHDTVSWYQQALGQGPQFIFQYYEEEERQRGNFPDRFSGHQFPNYSSELNVNALLLGDSALYLCASSFGTTYEQYFGPGTRLTVT.

The chain recombines TRBV7-6 with TRBJ2-5, with 7 bases aligning to TRBD2. The CDR3 spans 15 residues. V dropped 4 bases and J dropped 5; count of bases not matched to a gene: 10. CDR1 and CDR2 from the germline V gene are SGHVS and FNYEAQ. The CDR3 nucleotides read TGTGCCAGCAGCTCTACCGGGGGGAATTGGGAGACCCAGTACTTC. Its translation: CASSSTGGNWETQYF.

This rearrangement joins TRBV21-1 to TRBJ2-1; the table's D gene call, TRBD2, was not cross checked with the DNA. TRBV21-1 is labeled a pseudogene. The CDR3 is 18 residues long. The CDR3 reads CASSKAEASGPSYNEQFF. For the CDR3, the DNA is TGTGCCAGCAGCAAAGCAGAGGCTAGCGGACCCTCCTACAATGAGCAGTTCTTC.

The rearrangement joins TRBV4-1 to TRBJ1-1; weak D call: TRBD1 (5 bases). Deletions cut 6 bases from V and 3 bases from J, with 11 bases between. Looked up from germline, CDR1 is MGHRA and CDR2 is YSYEKL. The CDR3 contains 13 residues. The CDR3 DNA follows: TGCGCCAGCAGTCATGGGGGAGACACTGAAGCTTTCTTT. Its translation is CASSHGGDTEAFF.

This sequence joins TRBV4-1 and TRBJ2-3, with a possible D match to TRBD2 (6 bases). CDR1 and CDR2 (germline): MGHRA, YSYEKL. This CDR3 is built from 15 residues. Trimming removed 1 base at V and 4 bases at J, with 12 bases between. The CDR3 DNA follows: TGCGCCAGCAGCCAAGCCAGACTAGGGGCAGATACGCAGTATTTT. Translated, it gives CASSQARLGADTQYF.

The CDR3 loop is CASSFYSQGGGLFF. CDR3 DNA sequence: TGTGCCAGCAGTTTCTACAGTCAAGGGGGGGGACTGTTTTTT. This chain connects TRBV28 to TRBJ1-4; D possibly corresponds to TRBD1 (6 bases). The CDR3 extends over 14 amino acids. Germline-derived CDR1 and CDR2 are MDHEN and SYDVKM. V lost 3 bases, J lost 13 bases, and 18 bases lay in between. Looking up the rest from reference TRBV28 and TRBJ1-4 gives the full variable domain: DVKVTQSSRYLVKRTGEKVFLECVQDMDHENMFWYRQDPGLGLRLIYFSYDVKMKEKGDIPEGYSVSREKKERFSLILESASTNQTSMYLCASSFYSQGGGLFFGSGTQLSVL.

The chain combines TRBV2 with TRBJ1-6, with D maybe TRBD1 (5 bases). Trimming took 4 bases from V and 12 from J, leaving 10 bases between them. The germline CDR1 and CDR2 sequences are SNHLY and FYNNEI. CDR3 length: 12 amino acids. The CDR3 is CASSAPGGPLHF. The CDR3 DNA follows: TGTGCCAGCAGTGCGCCTGGGGGACCCCTCCACTTT.

CDR3 in amino acids: CASSPRTGLLKAFF. CDR3 DNA sequence: TGTGCCAGCAGTCCCCGTACGGGTTTGTTGAAAGCTTTCTTT. The chain links TRBV27 to TRBJ1-1; D gene uncertain. The germline V and J ends were trimmed by 5 bases and 9 bases, with 19 bases remaining between them. The CDR3 runs 14 residues. Germline V CDR1 and CDR2: MNHEY, SMNVEV (reference sequence).

CDR3 residues: CASSRTGSTDTQYF. For the CDR3, the DNA is TGTGCCAGCAGCCGGACGGGTAGCACAGATACGCAGTATTTT. This chain joins TRBV7-3 and TRBJ2-3; D unclear. V gave up 5 bases and J gave up 0 bases, with 9 bases separating them. The V gene's germline CDR1 is SGHTA and CDR2 FQGTGA. The CDR3 is 14 residues long. Together with reference TRBV7-3 and TRBJ2-3, the CDR3 gives the full variable domain: GAGVSQTPSNKVTEKGKYVELRCDPISGHTALYWYRQSLGQGPEFLIYFQGTGAADDSGLPNDRFFAVRPEGSVSTLKIQRTERGDSAVYLCASSRTGSTDTQYFGPGTRLTVL.

The chain links TRBV6-5 to TRBJ1-5, with D perhaps TRBD1 (5 bases). The germline CDR1 and CDR2 sequences are MNHEY and SVGAGI. The CDR3 is 13 residues long. V lost 2 bases to trimming and J lost 4 bases, with 6 bases between them. The CDR3 region has the DNA TGTGCCAGCAGTTACGGGGGAAATCAGCCCCAGCATTTT. Protein sequence: CASSYGGNQPQHF.

This chain connects TRBV9 to TRBJ1-5; D is undetermined. Trimming took off 0 bases at V and 0 bases at J, with 13 bases between the two ends. CDR3 length: 17 amino acids. The V gene's germline CDR1 is SGDLS and CDR2 YYNGEE. The DNA for the CDR3 is TGTGCCAGCAGCGTAGGGGCGTCTGCAGATAGCAATCAGCCCCAGCATTTT. Encoded protein: CASSVGASADSNQPQHF.

The chain has TRBV28 and TRBJ2-1; D may be TRBD1 or TRBD2 (5 bases each). Germline V gene data show CDR1 as MDHEN and CDR2 as SYDVKM. The CDR3 runs to 16 residues. Trimming removed 6 bases at V and 0 bases at J, with 15 bases between. CDR3 sequence (DNA): TGTGCCAGCAGACTGGGACGGTCGAGCTCCTACAATGAGCAGTTCTTC. It is translated as CASRLGRSSSYNEQFF.

This clone was detected once. This sequence joins TRBV10-3 and TRBJ1-2, with 7 bases fitting TRBD1. This CDR3 region has 15 residues. The V and J ends lost 0 bases and 4 bases, in that order; junction bases with no gene match: 5. The germline gives CDR1 ENHRY, CDR2 SYGVKD. The CDR3 reads CAISESKGGFYGYTF. The CDR3 DNA reads as TGTGCCATCAGTGAGTCCAAAGGGGGCTTCTATGGCTACACCTTC.

The J gene is TRBJ1-4, the V gene TRBV6-6, with a possible D match to TRBD1 (6 bases). The germline V gene has CDR1 MNHNY and CDR2 SVGAGI (reference sequence). The length of the CDR3 is 13 residues. V lost 7 bases and J lost 8, with 14 bases in between. CDR3 DNA: TGTGCCAGCACACCGGCGGGGGGCGAAAAACTGTTTTTT. Its protein is CASTPAGGEKLFF.

This clone was seen a single time. This sequence joins TRBV2 and TRBJ1-6; weak D call: TRBD1 (6 bases). Trimming pared 6 bases from V and 6 bases from J, leaving 18 bases between. The CDR3 length is 16 residues. Germline V gives CDR1 SNHLY, CDR2 FYNNEI. The CDR3 bases are TGTGCCAGCAGCCCCAGGGGCCGGGAGTCTAATTCACCCCTCCACTTT. Its protein product is CASSPRGRESNSPLHF.

This clone was counted a few times. The J gene is TRBJ1-1, the V gene TRBV9, with D possibly being TRBD1 (5 bases). CDR1 is SGDLS, CDR2 YYNGEE, per germline. The CDR3 has 13 residues. Trimming removed 3 bases at V and 8 bases at J, with 14 bases between. The CDR3 sequence is CASSARGAEEAFF. CDR3 nucleotides: TGTGCCAGCAGCGCGAGAGGGGCAGAGGAAGCTTTCTTT.

This clone was detected only once. The V call is TRBV11-3, the J call TRBJ1-1; D uncertain. V was pared by 4 bases and J by 8 bases, with 14 bases between. The CDR3 has 13 amino acids. Germline V gives CDR1 SGHNT, CDR2 YENEEA. The CDR3 DNA is TGTGCCAGCAGCTCCGAAGGACGGAAAGAAGCTTTCTTT. Translation gives CASSSEGRKEAFF.

This clone was detected only once. This rearrangement joins TRBV30 to TRBJ2-1, with 8 bases aligning to TRBD2. Per germline, CDR1 GTSNPN and CDR2 SVGIG (reference sequence). V lost 2 bases and J lost 0; bases outside the gene matches: 6. CDR3 length: 16 residues. CDR3 protein: CAWSSRLASSYNEQFF. The DNA of the CDR3 is TGTGCCTGGAGTTCGAGACTAGCGAGCTCCTACAATGAGCAGTTCTTC.

J is TRBJ2-6 and V is TRBV2, with no clear D. CDR1 and CDR2 from the germline V gene are SNHLY and FYNNEI. The germline V and J ends were trimmed by 5 bases and 0 bases, with 8 bases remaining between them. The CDR3 loop spans 15 amino acids. The DNA of the CDR3 is TGTGCCAGCAGTCCACGGATCTCTGGGGCCAACGTCCTGACTTTC. This gives the protein CASSPRISGANVLTF.

The gene calls are TRBV27 and TRBJ2-2; D could derive from TRBD1 or TRBD2 (5 bases each). The CDR3 extends over 15 amino acids. V was cut by 1 base and J by 6 bases, with 12 bases left in between. Germline values: CDR1 MNHEY, CDR2 SMNVEV (reference sequence). The CDR3 DNA reads as TGTGCCAGCAGTTTATGGGGACGGACCGCCGGGGAGCTGTTTTTT. Translated, it gives CASSLWGRTAGELFF.

V and J are TRBV2 and TRBJ1-4; D gene uncertain. The V gene lost 5 bases and the J gene lost 4 bases, with 11 bases spanning the gap. Germline CDR1 and CDR2: SNHLY and FYNNEI. The CDR3 spans 14 residues. The CDR3 here is CASSFHRSNEKLFF. CDR3 nucleotides: TGTGCCAGCAGTTTTCACCGGAGTAATGAAAAACTGTTTTTT.

This chain uses TRBV4-1 with TRBJ1-4; no firm D call. V lost 1 base, J lost 8 bases, and 8 bases lay in between. Germline V CDR1 and CDR2: MGHRA, YSYEKL. The CDR3 covers 13 residues. The DNA of the CDR3 is TGCGCCAGCAGCCAAGTACGGGGAGAAAAACTGTTTTTT. Translated: CASSQVRGEKLFF.

V gene TRBV2 combines with J gene TRBJ1-2; no clear D. V lost 8 bases and J 0 bases, leaving 10 bases between the germline ends. The germline V gene encodes CDR1 SNHLY and CDR2 FYNNEI. The CDR3 has 13 residues. This CDR3 reads CASRGRTNYGYTF. CDR3 sequence (DNA): TGTGCCAGCCGAGGCAGAACTAACTATGGCTACACCTTC.